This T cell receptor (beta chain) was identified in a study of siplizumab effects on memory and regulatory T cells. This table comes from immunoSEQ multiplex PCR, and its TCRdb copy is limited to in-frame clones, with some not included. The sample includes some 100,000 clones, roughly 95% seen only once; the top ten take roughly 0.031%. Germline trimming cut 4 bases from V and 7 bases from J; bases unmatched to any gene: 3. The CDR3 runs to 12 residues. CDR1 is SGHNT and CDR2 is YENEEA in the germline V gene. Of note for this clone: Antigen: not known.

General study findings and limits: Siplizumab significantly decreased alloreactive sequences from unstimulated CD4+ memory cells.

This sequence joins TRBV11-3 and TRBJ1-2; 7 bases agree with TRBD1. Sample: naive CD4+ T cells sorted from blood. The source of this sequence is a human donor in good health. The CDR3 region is CASSSGGVGYTF. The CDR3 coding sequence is TGTGCCAGCAGCTCAGGGGGGGTTGGCTACACCTTC.